A selection of T cell receptor beta chains follows, all from one sample in a study of shared clonotypes between healthy human individuals. Clones were sequenced by immunoSEQ multiplex PCR, and TCRdb holds only the in-frame ones, with some missing. The sample has about 490,000 clones, around 80% seen once. Sequenced: PBMCs. The receptor set was obtained from a woman in her thirties or forties in good health. Some clones in this sample may be carry-over from other donors' samples. Each CDR3 is given with its conserved first and last residue. D genes are given only for firm matches. Clone size is shown for a subset of rows, as once, few, many or a class of expanded clone.

cdr3_length	v_call	d_call	clone_size	j_call	cdr3_nt	cdr3_aa
15	TRBV5-4	TRBD2	.	TRBJ2-5	TGTGCCAGCAGCTTGGCCCAACTAGCGGGAGGGCAGCAGTACTTC	CASSLAQLAGGQQYF
13	TRBV7-3	.	once	TRBJ2-1	TGTGCCAGCAGCTCCACTAGATGGAATGAGCAGTTCTTC	CASSSTRWNEQFF
16	TRBV7-3	TRBD1	once	TRBJ1-1	TGTGCCAGCAGCCCCCAGGGGGGCCAGACACACACTGAAGCTTTCTTT	CASSPQGGQTHTEAFF
13	TRBV29-1	.	.	TRBJ1-6	TGCAGCGTCCGGACAGCCTCAGGCTCACCCCTCCACTTT	CSVRTASGSPLHF
15	TRBV4-2	TRBD1	.	TRBJ1-6	TGTGCCAGCAGCCAAGGACAGGGGGACAATTCACCCCTCCACTTT	CASSQGQGDNSPLHF
14	TRBV2	.	.	TRBJ2-1	TGTGCCAGCAGATTACAGGGTGCAGGCAATGAGCAGTTCTTC	CASRLQGAGNEQFF
14	TRBV6-6	TRBD2	once	TRBJ2-3	TGTGCCAGCAGAACTAGCGGGAGGACAGATACGCAGTATTTT	CASRTSGRTDTQYF
15	TRBV25-1	.	.	TRBJ2-2	TGTGCCAGCACCCAGACGACAGAGAACACCGGGGAGCTGTTTTTT	CASTQTTENTGELFF
13	TRBV4-2	.	.	TRBJ1-1	TGTGCCAGCAGCCAAGTAGTACTGGCTGAAGCTTTCTTT	CASSQVVLAEAFF
15	TRBV25-1	.	few	TRBJ2-3	TGTGCCAGCAGCAACACCCCGGCACTTCCCGATACGCAGTATTTT	CASSNTPALPDTQYF
14	TRBV4-2	.	few	TRBJ2-1	TGTGCCAGCAGCCAAGAAACAGGATACAATGAGCAGTTCTTC	CASSQETGYNEQFF
14	TRBV7-7	TRBD1	.	TRBJ2-2	TGTGCCAGCAGTTTAAGACAGGGCACCGGGGAGCTGTTTTTT	CASSLRQGTGELFF
14	TRBV15	.	.	TRBJ2-3	TGTGCCACCAGCGATCACCTTGGCACAGATACGCAGTATTTT	CATSDHLGTDTQYF
14	TRBV27	TRBD2	.	TRBJ2-3	TGTGCCAGCAGTCCATTAGCGGGAGAAGATACGCAGTATTTT	CASSPLAGEDTQYF
12	TRBV5-6	.	.	TRBJ2-3	TGTGCCAGCAGCCTAATCACAGATACGCAGTATTTT	CASSLITDTQYF
13	TRBV18	.	.	TRBJ1-5	TGTGCCAGCTCAGCATCACAGAATCAGCCCCAGCATTTT	CASSASQNQPQHF
16	TRBV4-2	TRBD2	once	TRBJ2-3	TGTGCCAGCAGCCAAGGGACTAGCGGGACCACAGATACGCAGTATTTT	CASSQGTSGTTDTQYF
15	TRBV6-1	.	few	TRBJ1-4	TGTGCCAGCAGTGAGGTAGCAGGGACTAATGAAAAACTGTTTTTT	CASSEVAGTNEKLFF
15	TRBV5-1	.	.	TRBJ1-2	TGCGCCAGCAGCAGTGGGACAAGGCCCCTTTATGGCTACACCTTC	CASSSGTRPLYGYTF
17	TRBV27	TRBD2	.	TRBJ2-3	TGTGCCAGCAGTCCCCTTTGGACTAGCGGGGTGTGGGATACGCAGTATTTT	CASSPLWTSGVWDTQYF
14	TRBV9	.	.	TRBJ2-3	TGTGCCAGCAGCGCCCGTCGAATGACAGATACGCAGTATTTT	CASSARRMTDTQYF
15	TRBV27	TRBD2	.	TRBJ2-5	TGTGCCAGCAGTTTAAGACTAGCGGGGGGAGAGACCCAGTACTTC	CASSLRLAGGETQYF
12	TRBV25-1	.	few	TRBJ2-1	TGTGCCAGCAGTCACATGTTCGATGAGCAGTTCTTC	CASSHMFDEQFF
14	TRBV9	.	.	TRBJ1-5	TGTGCCAGCAGCGTAGGAAGTAGCAATCAGCCCCAGCATTTT	CASSVGSSNQPQHF
14	TRBV28	.	.	TRBJ2-1	TGTGCCAGCAGTCCCCCCGGGACACAGAATGAGCAGTTCTTC	CASSPPGTQNEQFF
19	TRBV5-1	.	many	TRBJ2-7	TGCGCCAGCAGCTTGGACAGGTCTGGAGCTCGGATCAAGGGGTCCGAGCAGTACTTC	CASSLDRSGARIKGSEQYF
14	TRBV9	.	.	TRBJ2-1	TGTGCCAGCAGCCCGACCAGCTCCTACAATGAGCAGTTCTTC	CASSPTSSYNEQFF
15	TRBV21-1	.	.	TRBJ2-7	TGTGCCCAGGGACTAGCGGGAGAGGTTACCTACGAGCAGTACTTC	CAQGLAGEVTYEQYF
15	TRBV28	.	.	TRBJ1-4	TGTGCCAGCAGTAGGAGGGGGGTAGCGAATGAAAAACTGTTTTTT	CASSRRGVANEKLFF
13	TRBV10-1	.	.	TRBJ2-1	TGCGCCAGCAGTGAATACCTAAATCATGAGCAGTTCTTC	CASSEYLNHEQFF
18	TRBV13	.	.	TRBJ1-1	TGTGCCAGCAGCCGCTTTGGTTGGCCGGACAGAATGGGAGGTGAAGCTTTCTTT	CASSRFGWPDRMGGEAFF
16	TRBV13	TRBD2	.	TRBJ2-1	TGTGCCAGCAGCTCCCCCCGCGGGAGGTCATACAATGAGCAGTTCTTC	CASSSPRGRSYNEQFF
16	TRBV5-5	.	.	TRBJ2-7	TGTGCCAGCAGCCCGTTGCCCCCAGGGTCGAATTACGAGCAGTACTTC	CASSPLPPGSNYEQYF
14	TRBV7-2	.	few	TRBJ2-1	TGTGCCAGCAGCTTAGCGGTTACGACCGATGAGCAGTTCTTC	CASSLAVTTDEQFF
16	TRBV25-1	.	few	TRBJ2-2	TGTGCCAGCAGAAGAGGAGGGGGCGCGAACACCGGGGAGCTGTTTTTT	CASRRGGGANTGELFF
12	TRBV28	.	.	TRBJ2-2	TGTGCCAGCAGTTTGGGCACCGGGGAGCTGTTTTTT	CASSLGTGELFF
13	TRBV28	TRBD1	.	TRBJ2-7	TGTGCCAGCAGCCAGAAGACAGGGCTCGAGCAGTACTTC	CASSQKTGLEQYF
14	TRBV2	.	.	TRBJ2-4	TGTGCCACCAACCCGGAGGGGGCGGGAAACATTCAGTACTTC	CATNPEGAGNIQYF
17	TRBV7-2	TRBD2	.	TRBJ2-7	TGTGCCAGCAGCTCAGCTAAGACTAGCGGGAGTTCCTACGAGCAGTACTTC	CASSSAKTSGSSYEQYF
11	TRBV7-9	.	.	TRBJ2-7	TGTGCCAGCAGCAACCTTTACGAGCAGTACTTC	CASSNLYEQYF
13	TRBV16	.	.	TRBJ2-1	TGTGCCAGCAGCCCCACCCCCTACAATGAGCAGTTCTTC	CASSPTPYNEQFF
14	TRBV7-8	.	few	TRBJ2-3	TGTGCCAGCAGCTTAGGAGGAGGGGTAGATACGCAGTATTTT	CASSLGGGVDTQYF
15	TRBV10-3	.	.	TRBJ2-5	TGTGCCATCAGTGAAGTGGGAGCTCAGGGGGAGACCCAGTACTTC	CAISEVGAQGETQYF
13	TRBV4-1	.	.	TRBJ2-5	TGCGCCAGCAGCCAAGCTTTGCGCGAGACCCAGTACTTC	CASSQALRETQYF
16	TRBV9	TRBD1	.	TRBJ2-5	TGTGCCAGCAGCGCCGGGACAGGGCTTGGACAAGAGACCCAGTACTTC	CASSAGTGLGQETQYF
15	TRBV29-1	TRBD2	.	TRBJ2-5	TGCAGCGTGGCCCGACTAGCGGGAGACCAAGAGACCCAGTACTTC	CSVARLAGDQETQYF
13	TRBV14	.	.	TRBJ1-1	TGTGCCAGCAGCCAATCCCGGAACACTGAAGCTTTCTTT	CASSQSRNTEAFF
15	TRBV7-6	TRBD1	.	TRBJ2-1	TGTGCCAGCAGCCTGGGACAGGGAGAATACAATGAGCAGTTCTTC	CASSLGQGEYNEQFF
15	TRBV7-9	TRBD1	.	TRBJ1-2	TGTGCCAGCAGCTTAGCCGGGGACAGACCTTATGGCTACACCTTC	CASSLAGDRPYGYTF
12	TRBV28	.	.	TRBJ1-2	TGTGCCAGCAGTCCGCAGGGTCCGGGCTACACCTTC	CASSPQGPGYTF
15	TRBV7-9	TRBD1	.	TRBJ1-2	TGTGCCAGCAGCTTATGGGACAGGTCTAACTATGGCTACACCTTC	CASSLWDRSNYGYTF
12	TRBV11-2	.	.	TRBJ2-1	TGTGCCAGCAGCTCAAGGGATGATGAGCAGTTCTTC	CASSSRDDEQFF
13	TRBV19	.	.	TRBJ1-1	TGTGCCAGTAGTATCAGCAGAGACACTGAAGCTTCCTTT	CASSISRDTEASF
12	TRBV27	.	many	TRBJ2-2	TGTGCCAGCAGTCACTCCTTCGGGGAGCTGTTTTTT	CASSHSFGELFF
14	TRBV7-3	.	.	TRBJ1-1	TGTGCCAGCAGCTTATCCAGGGTCGGCACTGAAGCTTTCTTT	CASSLSRVGTEAFF
12	TRBV6-5	.	.	TRBJ2-7	TGTGCCAGCAGTTACGCCCGGGGCGAGCAGTACTTC	CASSYARGEQYF
13	TRBV29-1	TRBD1	.	TRBJ1-4	TGCAGCGCCTCAGGGGGTCCTAATGAAAAACTGTTTTTT	CSASGGPNEKLFF
16	TRBV9	.	.	TRBJ2-7	TGTGCCAGCAGCGTAGCGTGCAGGAGACTCGTCGGGGAGCAGTACTTC	CASSVACRRLVGEQYF
18	TRBV7-7	TRBD2	.	TRBJ2-1	TGTGCCAGCAGCTTAGCGCCTGGGAGGGTCGGGAGGATGAATGAGCAGTTCTTC	CASSLAPGRVGRMNEQFF